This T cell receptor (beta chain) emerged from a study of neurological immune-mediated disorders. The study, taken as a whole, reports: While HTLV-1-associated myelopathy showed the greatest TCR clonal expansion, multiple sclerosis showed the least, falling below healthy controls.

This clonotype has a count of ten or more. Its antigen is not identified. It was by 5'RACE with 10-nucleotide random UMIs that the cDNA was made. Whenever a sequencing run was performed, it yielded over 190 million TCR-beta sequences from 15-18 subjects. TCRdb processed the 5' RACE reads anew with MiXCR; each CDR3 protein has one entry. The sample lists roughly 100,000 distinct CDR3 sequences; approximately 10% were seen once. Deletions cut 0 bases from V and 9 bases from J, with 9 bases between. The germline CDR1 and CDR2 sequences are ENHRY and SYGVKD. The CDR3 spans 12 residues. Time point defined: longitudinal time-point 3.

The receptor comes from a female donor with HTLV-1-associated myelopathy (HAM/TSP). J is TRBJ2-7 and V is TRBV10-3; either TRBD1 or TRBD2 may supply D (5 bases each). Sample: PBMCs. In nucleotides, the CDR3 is TGTGCCATCAGTGAGTCCCAGAGGGGGCAGTACTTC. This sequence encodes CAISESQRGQYF.